Below are 5 T cell receptor beta chains sequenced from a single sample in a study of response to subunit inactivated influenza vaccine. One entry per CDR3 protein, called by TCRdb with MiXCR from the RT-PCR reads. The sample yields approximately 530,000 distinct CDR3 sequences, 7.6% seen once. Sequenced material: PBMCs from blood, taken 23 to 25 months after vaccination. Receptors were obtained from a man aged 50-75 years who received an inactivated influenza vaccine.

The J gene is TRBJ2-5, the V gene TRBV4-1; D is undetermined. From germline, CDR1 is MGHRA and CDR2 YSYEKL. The CDR3 has 14 residues. Trimming took 5 bases from V and 2 from J, leaving 12 bases between them. The CDR3 coding sequence is TGCGCCAGCAGCACCCGCAGGTCGCAAGAGACCCAGTACTTC. Amino acid sequence: CASSTRRSQETQYF.

This clonotype was seen only a few times. The CDR3 nucleotides read TGTGCCAGCAGCTTAGATGTTGGGAATGAGCAGTTCTTC. It encodes CASSLDVGNEQFF. V usage is TRBV7-7 and J usage is TRBJ2-1; D is unresolved. V lost 1 base and J lost 7, with 8 bases in between. This CDR3 region has 13 residues. Germline lookup yields CDR1 SSHAT and CDR2 FNYEAQ (reference sequence).

The chain couples TRBV7-9 to TRBJ2-1; D is unclear. The germline V gene has CDR1 SEHNR and CDR2 FQNEAQ (reference sequence). The V gene lost 8 bases and the J gene lost 2 bases, with 7 bases spanning the gap. This CDR3 has 12 amino acids. CDR3 sequence reads: CASGKAYNEQFF. In DNA form, the CDR3 reads TGTGCCAGCGGGAAGGCCTACAATGAGCAGTTCTTC.

This clonotype was seen ten or more times. This chain joins TRBV20-1 and TRBJ1-6, with 8 nucleotides matching TRBD1. Germline CDR1 is DFQATT and CDR2 is SNEGSKA (reference sequence). J was trimmed by 14 bases and V by 3 bases; bases with no gene match: 18. The CDR3 spans 16 residues. CDR3 DNA sequence: TGCAGTGCTAGTGGAGCTTTACAGGGGGACCGGGAAGCCCTCCACTTT. As protein: CSASGALQGDREALHF.

This chain uses TRBV7-8 with TRBJ2-1; D may match TRBD1 or TRBD2 (5 bases each). Per the germline V gene, CDR1 is SGHVS and CDR2 is FQNEAQ. Trimming took 5 bases from V and 6 from J, leaving 14 bases between them. This CDR3 has 14 residues. The CDR3 region has the DNA TGTGCCAGCAGCCCAAGGCTGGGGGTCAATGAGCAGTTCTTC. Protein: CASSPRLGVNEQFF.